This T cell receptor (beta chain) comes out of a study of blood T cell repertoires in COVID-19. Clones were read by immunoSEQ multiplex PCR, and TCRdb kept only the in-frame ones, dropping some. The data contain 250,000 or so clones, 80% to 95% of them singletons. The V and J ends lost 2 bases and 3 bases, in that order; junction bases with no gene match: 5. Germline V gives CDR1 SGDLS, CDR2 YYNGEE. This CDR3 has 15 residues. Material for sequencing was PBMCs or T cells enriched from blood (not recorded which). This TCR was sampled from a man aged 35-49 years who had been exposed to COVID-19. V usage is TRBV9 and J usage is TRBJ1-1, with 9 bases matching TRBD1. The chain's CDR3 is CASSVGQGDHTEAFF. Written as DNA, the CDR3 is TGTGCCAGCAGCGTGGGACAGGGAGATCACACTGAAGCTTTCTTT.